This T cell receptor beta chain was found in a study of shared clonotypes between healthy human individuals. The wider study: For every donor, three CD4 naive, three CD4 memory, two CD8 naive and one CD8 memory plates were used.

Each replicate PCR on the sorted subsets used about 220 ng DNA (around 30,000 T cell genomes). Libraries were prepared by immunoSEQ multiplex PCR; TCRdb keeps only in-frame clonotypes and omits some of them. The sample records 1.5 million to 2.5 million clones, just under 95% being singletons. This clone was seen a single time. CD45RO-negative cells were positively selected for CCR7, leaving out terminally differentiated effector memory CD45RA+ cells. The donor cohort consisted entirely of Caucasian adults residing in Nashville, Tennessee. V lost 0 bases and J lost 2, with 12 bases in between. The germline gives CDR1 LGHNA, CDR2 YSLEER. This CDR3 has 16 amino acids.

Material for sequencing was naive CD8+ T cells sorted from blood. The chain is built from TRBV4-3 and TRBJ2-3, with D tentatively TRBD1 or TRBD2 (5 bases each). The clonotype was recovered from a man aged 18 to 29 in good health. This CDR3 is CASSQDFTGTTDTQYF. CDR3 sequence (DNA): TGCGCCAGCAGCCAAGATTTTACCGGGACCACAGATACGCAGTATTTT.